This is a list of T cell receptor beta chains from one sample in a study of shared T cell receptors in the human thymus. The protocol was immunoSEQ multiplex PCR, while the TCRdb copy is restricted to in-frame clones and leaves out a portion. The sample gives about 380,000 clones, approximately 95% of which show up once; about 0.02% is in the top ten. The source material was thymocytes. The receptors were sampled from a human donor. CDR3s include the opening cysteine and the closing phenylalanine or tryptophan. The order of the fields is CDR3 DNA, CDR3 protein, V gene, J gene, D gene, clone size. D genes are given only for firm matches. The size entry is marked missing in some rows and otherwise reads once, few, many or a size class.

cdr3_nt: TGTGCCGCATACACACCCGTGAACACTGAAGCTTTCTTT
cdr3_aa: CAAYTPVNTEAFF
v_call: TRBV10-3
j_call: TRBJ1-1
d_call: NA
clone_size: few

cdr3_nt: TGCGCCAGCAGTTGCGACAGGATACGAGGAGAAGAGACCCAGTACTTC
cdr3_aa: CASSCDRIRGEETQYF
v_call: TRBV4-1
j_call: TRBJ2-5
d_call: NA
clone_size: NA

cdr3_nt: TGTGCCAGCAGCTTTGGACAGGGAGATTTCTATGGCTACACCTTC
cdr3_aa: CASSFGQGDFYGYTF
v_call: TRBV7-6
j_call: TRBJ1-2
d_call: TRBD1
clone_size: NA

cdr3_nt: TGTGCCAGCAGCAAACTGCAGGAGGTCTCCTACGAGCAGTACTTC
cdr3_aa: CASSKLQEVSYEQYF
v_call: TRBV21-1
j_call: TRBJ2-7
d_call: NA
clone_size: NA

cdr3_nt: TGTGCCAACAGTGAGGGCAGCTATGGCTACACCTTC
cdr3_aa: CANSEGSYGYTF
v_call: TRBV2
j_call: TRBJ1-2
d_call: NA
clone_size: once

cdr3_nt: TGTGCCACCAGGCGGAGGGAGGGCTATGGCTACACCTTC
cdr3_aa: CATRRREGYGYTF
v_call: TRBV19
j_call: TRBJ1-2
d_call: NA
clone_size: NA

cdr3_nt: TGTGCCACCAGCAGAAAGGGGGACTGGACCTACGAGCAGTACTTC
cdr3_aa: CATSRKGDWTYEQYF
v_call: TRBV15
j_call: TRBJ2-7
d_call: NA
clone_size: NA

cdr3_nt: TGTGCCAGCAGCCGAGTGAACCGGACTAGCACTGATACGCAGTATTTT
cdr3_aa: CASSRVNRTSTDTQYF
v_call: TRBV14
j_call: TRBJ2-3
d_call: TRBD2
clone_size: NA

cdr3_nt: TGTGCCAGCAGCCCCCATTACCACAGGGGGAAATGGAACACTGAAGCTTTCTTT
cdr3_aa: CASSPHYHRGKWNTEAFF
v_call: TRBV4-2
j_call: TRBJ1-1
d_call: TRBD1
clone_size: NA

cdr3_nt: TGCGCCAGCAGCTTTGGTAGGGGGGACGGGTACACCTACGAGCAGTACTTC
cdr3_aa: CASSFGRGDGYTYEQYF
v_call: TRBV5-1
j_call: TRBJ2-7
d_call: NA
clone_size: NA

cdr3_nt: TGTGCCAGCAGACCCGGACGGTGCAATCAGCCCCAGCATTTT
cdr3_aa: CASRPGRCNQPQHF
v_call: TRBV6-5
j_call: TRBJ1-5
d_call: NA
clone_size: NA

cdr3_nt: TGTGCCAGCAGGGGTTGGGGGCGGAATCAGCCCCAGCATTTT
cdr3_aa: CASRGWGRNQPQHF
v_call: TRBV5-6
j_call: TRBJ1-5
d_call: NA
clone_size: once

cdr3_nt: TGTGCCAGCAGCGTACTAGCGGAACCAACCGGGGAGCTGTTTTTT
cdr3_aa: CASSVLAEPTGELFF
v_call: TRBV9
j_call: TRBJ2-2
d_call: TRBD2
clone_size: once

cdr3_nt: TGTGCCAGCAGCCCAAAGGACAGGGTAAAGGAAAAACTGTTTTTT
cdr3_aa: CASSPKDRVKEKLFF
v_call: TRBV14
j_call: TRBJ1-4
d_call: TRBD1
clone_size: NA

cdr3_nt: TGTGCCAGCAGCGTAGATACCGGGACTAGCAGAACAGATACGCAGTATTTT
cdr3_aa: CASSVDTGTSRTDTQYF
v_call: TRBV9
j_call: TRBJ2-3
d_call: TRBD2
clone_size: NA

cdr3_nt: TGTGCCAGCAGCCTCCGACTAGCGGGGTTCCACAATGAGCAGTTCTTC
cdr3_aa: CASSLRLAGFHNEQFF
v_call: TRBV14
j_call: TRBJ2-1
d_call: TRBD2
clone_size: NA

cdr3_nt: TGTGCCAGCGGGACGGGGGGTACCTACGAGCAGTACTTC
cdr3_aa: CASGTGGTYEQYF
v_call: TRBV6-1
j_call: TRBJ2-7
d_call: TRBD2
clone_size: NA

cdr3_nt: TGTGCCAGCACCCTGGGGAAAACGACTAGCGGGAGCCAGAACACCGGGGAGCTGTTTTTT
cdr3_aa: CASTLGKTTSGSQNTGELFF
v_call: TRBV27
j_call: TRBJ2-2
d_call: TRBD2
clone_size: NA

cdr3_nt: TGTGCCAGCAGCAGGGTCGAGGGGAATCAGCCCCAGCATTTT
cdr3_aa: CASSRVEGNQPQHF
v_call: TRBV27
j_call: TRBJ1-5
d_call: NA
clone_size: few

cdr3_nt: TGTGCCAGCACAGGGATCACTAATGAAAAACTGTTTTTT
cdr3_aa: CASTGITNEKLFF
v_call: TRBV6-1
j_call: TRBJ1-4
d_call: NA
clone_size: once

cdr3_nt: TGTGCCAGCAGCGGAGTCGGACAGCCGAACACTGAAGCTTTCTTT
cdr3_aa: CASSGVGQPNTEAFF
v_call: TRBV28
j_call: TRBJ1-1
d_call: NA
clone_size: NA

cdr3_nt: TGTGCCAGCAGCTTAGCGTCAAAGGGACTAGCGAGAACTATCTACGAGCAGTACTTC
cdr3_aa: CASSLASKGLARTIYEQYF
v_call: TRBV7-9
j_call: TRBJ2-7
d_call: TRBD2
clone_size: once

cdr3_nt: TGTGCCAGTAGTATCGACGGTTCTGGGGCCAACGTCCTGACTTTC
cdr3_aa: CASSIDGSGANVLTF
v_call: TRBV19
j_call: TRBJ2-6
d_call: NA
clone_size: NA

cdr3_nt: TGTGCCAGCAGTGGAGGGGACGGCTATGGCTACACCTTC
cdr3_aa: CASSGGDGYGYTF
v_call: TRBV6-1
j_call: TRBJ1-2
d_call: NA
clone_size: NA

cdr3_nt: TGTGCCACCAGCAGAGAGGGACTGAGCACAGATACGCAGTATTTT
cdr3_aa: CATSREGLSTDTQYF
v_call: TRBV15
j_call: TRBJ2-3
d_call: NA
clone_size: NA

cdr3_nt: TGTGCCACCAGCAGAGAAACAGGTCCTTATCAGCCCCAGCATTTT
cdr3_aa: CATSRETGPYQPQHF
v_call: TRBV15
j_call: TRBJ1-5
d_call: NA
clone_size: NA

cdr3_nt: TGCGCCAGCAGCCAAGATCTAAGCGGGTTACATTCGGATACGCAGTATTTT
cdr3_aa: CASSQDLSGLHSDTQYF
v_call: TRBV4-1
j_call: TRBJ2-3
d_call: NA
clone_size: NA

cdr3_nt: TGTGCCAGCAGCCAAGGGACATTTACTCCTGGGTCCCCCTATGGCTACACCTTC
cdr3_aa: CASSQGTFTPGSPYGYTF
v_call: TRBV5-4
j_call: TRBJ1-2
d_call: NA
clone_size: NA

cdr3_nt: TGTGCCAGTAGTACGTCCGGTCGGACCCAGCAGTACTTC
cdr3_aa: CASSTSGRTQQYF
v_call: TRBV19
j_call: TRBJ2-7
d_call: NA
clone_size: NA

cdr3_nt: TGTGCCAGCAGCCCAGAGAACAGGGGGCGCCTAGCCAAAAACATTCAGTACTTC
cdr3_aa: CASSPENRGRLAKNIQYF
v_call: TRBV14
j_call: TRBJ2-4
d_call: TRBD1
clone_size: NA

cdr3_nt: TGCGCCAGCAGCCAGGTCTCCTTACTAGCGGGAGGAGGTAATGAGCAGTTCTTC
cdr3_aa: CASSQVSLLAGGGNEQFF
v_call: TRBV4-3
j_call: TRBJ2-1
d_call: TRBD2
clone_size: NA

cdr3_nt: TGTGCCGTCCCGACCTGTAAGGGGACTGAAGCTTTCTTT
cdr3_aa: CAVPTCKGTEAFF
v_call: TRBV6-1
j_call: TRBJ1-1
d_call: NA
clone_size: NA

cdr3_nt: TGTGCCACCAGCAGCTGGAGGGTTAGCACAGATACGCAGTATTTT
cdr3_aa: CATSSWRVSTDTQYF
v_call: TRBV15
j_call: TRBJ2-3
d_call: NA
clone_size: NA

cdr3_nt: TGTGCCAGCCGGACAGGGACCCTCTATTATGAGCAGTTCTTC
cdr3_aa: CASRTGTLYYEQFF
v_call: TRBV10-3
j_call: TRBJ2-1
d_call: TRBD1
clone_size: NA

cdr3_nt: TGTGCCAGCACTCCAGGGGGGACCTCCTACGAGCAGTACTTC
cdr3_aa: CASTPGGTSYEQYF
v_call: TRBV27
j_call: TRBJ2-7
d_call: NA
clone_size: NA

cdr3_nt: TGTGCCAGCAGTTCGACTAGCGGGACCGAGCAGTACTTC
cdr3_aa: CASSSTSGTEQYF
v_call: TRBV27
j_call: TRBJ2-7
d_call: TRBD2
clone_size: NA

cdr3_nt: TGTGCCAGCAGCTTAGAACGGGTAGCGGGAGGGAACAATGAGCAGTTCTTC
cdr3_aa: CASSLERVAGGNNEQFF
v_call: TRBV7-2
j_call: TRBJ2-1
d_call: TRBD2
clone_size: NA

cdr3_nt: TGTGCCAGCAGTGAACCAGCTCGGAAAGACAATCAGCCCCAGCATTTT
cdr3_aa: CASSEPARKDNQPQHF
v_call: TRBV2
j_call: TRBJ1-5
d_call: NA
clone_size: NA

cdr3_nt: TGTGCCAGCAGTTTATTTGGGACAGGGGGAACACGTGAAGCTTTCTTT
cdr3_aa: CASSLFGTGGTREAFF
v_call: TRBV27
j_call: TRBJ1-1
d_call: TRBD1
clone_size: once

cdr3_nt: TGTGCCAGCAGCCCGGGACAGGGAGTCACTGAAGCTTTCTTT
cdr3_aa: CASSPGQGVTEAFF
v_call: TRBV6-4
j_call: TRBJ1-1
d_call: TRBD1
clone_size: few

cdr3_nt: TGTGCCAGCTCATCGCGGACTAGCGGGATTAAGAGCTCCTACAATGAGCAGTTCTTC
cdr3_aa: CASSSRTSGIKSSYNEQFF
v_call: TRBV18
j_call: TRBJ2-1
d_call: TRBD2
clone_size: NA